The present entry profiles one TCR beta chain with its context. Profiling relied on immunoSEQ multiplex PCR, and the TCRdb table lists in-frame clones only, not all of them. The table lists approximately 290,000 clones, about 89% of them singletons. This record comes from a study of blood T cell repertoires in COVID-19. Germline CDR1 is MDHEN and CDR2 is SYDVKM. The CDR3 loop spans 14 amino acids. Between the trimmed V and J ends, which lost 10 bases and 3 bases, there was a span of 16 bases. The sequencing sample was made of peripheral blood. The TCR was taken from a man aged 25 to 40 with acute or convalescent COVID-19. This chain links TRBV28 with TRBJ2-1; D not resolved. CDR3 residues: CATERGALYNEQFF. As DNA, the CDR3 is TGTGCCACCGAGCGAGGCGCGCTCTACAATGAGCAGTTCTTC. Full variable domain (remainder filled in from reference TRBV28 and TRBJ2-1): DVKVTQSSRYLVKRTGEKVFLECVQDMDHENMFWYRQDPGLGLRLIYFSYDVKMKEKGDIPEGYSVSREKKERFSLILESASTNQTSMYLCATERGALYNEQFFGPGTRLTVL.